This T cell receptor beta chain comes out of a study of blood T cell repertoires in COVID-19. Study-level background: Specimens from acute and convalescent COVID-19 originated in the United States, Italy and Spain. The analysed material was cDNA or gDNA that came from T cells, B-cell-depleted T cells, or PBMCs.

A Seattle source enrolled patients during active infection and followed them longitudinally. Original processing notes: Quantification of nucleated cells was approximated via reference gene primer amplification. Produced via immunoSEQ multiplex PCR; TCRdb's table is partial and in-frame only. From that table come the V and J calls and clone size; the DNA was used to work out D and trimming. The table shows roughly 320,000 clones, with 89% occurring only once. The TCR sequence derives from a young woman with COVID-19, enrolled during active disease. Source material: peripheral blood.

The CDR3 DNA reads TGTGCCAGCCGGACAGGGGTAGGGTATTCACCCCTCCACTTT. This gives the protein CASRTGVGYSPLHF. J is TRBJ1-6 and V is TRBV28, with 9 bases that match TRBD1. Germline trimming cut 8 bases from V and 8 bases from J; bases unmatched to any gene: 7. The CDR3 runs to 14 residues. From germline, CDR1 is MDHEN and CDR2 SYDVKM.